The following is a T cell receptor (beta chain) sequence with its context. CDR1 is KGHSH and CDR2 is LQKENI in the germline V gene. This CDR3 is 13 amino acids long. The V gene end was trimmed by 5 bases and the J gene end by 4 bases; junction bases not matched to a gene: 2. The sample is drawn from a study of blood T cell repertoires in COVID-19. Recovery among Cohort 3 donors was established by two negative PCRs, clearance, or symptom resolution. Generated by immunoSEQ multiplex PCR, the TCRdb table keeps only in-frame clones and is missing some. The top ten hold roughly 17% of the sample, which has 150,000 to 200,000 clones, more than 75% seen once.

The chain recombines TRBV18 with TRBJ2-5; 9 nucleotides line up with TRBD1. The sequenced material came from PBMCs or T cells enriched from blood (not recorded which). The TCR comes from a woman in her 50s who had recovered from COVID-19. CDR3 DNA sequence: TGTGCCAGCTCAGGACAGGGGACAGAGACCCAGTACTTC. This encodes CASSGQGTETQYF.